Included here is one T cell receptor (beta chain) sequence, with context. Antigen unknown. Study-wide points: The TCR gene usage of tumor memory CD4+ T cells clustered together with blood and lymph node memory CD4+ cells and with lymph node naive CD4+ cells. Tumor Treg TCRs overlapped most with tumor naive CD4+ cells.

Constant-region reverse primers amplified full-length variable regions, followed by semi-nested Nested Universal Primer A PCR. One entry per CDR3 protein, called by TCRdb with MiXCR from the 5' RACE reads. Among some 40,000 distinct CDR3 sequences listed, 29% were seen once. Memory CD4+ T cells were sorted as CD4+CD45RO+CD25- cells. Looked up from germline, CDR1 is MNHEY and CDR2 is SMNVEV (reference sequence). The CDR3 loop spans 13 amino acids. The junction had 1 base not matched to a gene; V was cut back by 4 bases and J by 6 bases. What was sequenced was memory CD4+ T cells sorted from a lymph node. Subset described: memory CD4+ T cells, CD4+CD45RO+CD25-. The chain carries TRBV27 and TRBJ2-2, with TRBD1 matching 8 bases. This sequence originates from a female donor with breast cancer. CDR3 amino acids: CASSSRGPGELFF. CDR3 nucleotide sequence: TGTGCCAGCAGTTCCAGGGGGCCCGGGGAGCTGTTTTTT.